The clone carrying this T cell receptor beta chain was counted between two and nine times. Its matching antigen is unknown. This sample stems from a study of molecular identifiers for immune sequencing clone quantification. The authors gated naive CD8 T cells as CD8+CD4-CCR7+CD45RA+ for sorting. Both previously described methods and listed TCR primers were employed to make bulk TCR libraries. Via MiXCR, TCRdb re-called the PCR reads, giving one row per CDR3 protein. The table shows 88,000 or so distinct CDR3 sequences, with roughly a fifth occurring only once. Study-wide points: Clones above 20 RNA copies contained over 98% of effector molecules but under 1% of naive ones. Highly expanded clone sizes could be underestimated by identical TCR molecules that share a barcode.

This CDR3 comprises 15 residues. Germline lookup yields CDR1 SGDLS and CDR2 YYNGEE. V lost 0 bases, J lost 4 bases, and 13 bases lay in between. Sequenced sample: naive CD8+ T cells from blood, with Jurkat cell RNA spiked in. Subset: FACS-sorted CD8+CD4-CCR7+CD45RA+ naive T cells. The sequence came from a human donor in good health. Some libraries in this study had Jurkat cell RNA spiked in. The rearrangement uses TRBV9 and TRBJ2-5, with a tentative D call TRBD2 (6 bases). CDR3 amino acids: CASSVVGGAGETQYF. The CDR3 DNA reads TGTGCCAGCAGCGTAGTAGGAGGGGCTGGAGAGACCCAGTACTTC.